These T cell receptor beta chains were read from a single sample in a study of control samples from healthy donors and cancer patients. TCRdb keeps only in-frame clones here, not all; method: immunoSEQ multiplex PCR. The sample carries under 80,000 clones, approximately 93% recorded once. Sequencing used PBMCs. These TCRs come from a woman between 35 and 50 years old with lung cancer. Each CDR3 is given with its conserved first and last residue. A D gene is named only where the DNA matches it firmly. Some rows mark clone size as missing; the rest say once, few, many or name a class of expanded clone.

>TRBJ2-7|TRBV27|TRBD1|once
TGTGCCAGCAGTTTAGTTGGACAGGGGTACGAGCAGTACTTC
CASSLVGQGYEQYF
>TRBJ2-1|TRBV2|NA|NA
TGTGCCAGCAGTTGGCAAACTAGCTCGAATGAGCAGTTCTTC
CASSWQTSSNEQFF
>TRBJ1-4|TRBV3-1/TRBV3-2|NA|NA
TGTGCCAGCAGACGTGGAGGGTCTACAACTAATGAAAAACTGTTTTTT
CASRRGGSTTNEKLFF
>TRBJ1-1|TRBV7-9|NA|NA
TGTGCCAGCAGCTTAGGTGGGGGCACTGAAGCTTTCTTT
CASSLGGGTEAFF
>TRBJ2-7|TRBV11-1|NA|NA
TGTGCCAGCAGCCCCCCAAACGGCTACGAGCAGTACTTC
CASSPPNGYEQYF
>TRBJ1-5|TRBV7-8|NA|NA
TGTGCCAGCAGCTTAGAAGGGGATAGCAATCAGCCCCAGCATTTT
CASSLEGDSNQPQHF
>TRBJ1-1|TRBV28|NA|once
TGTGCCAGCAGCTTGACGGGGGGCGCTGGGAACACTGAAGCTTTCTTT
CASSLTGGAGNTEAFF
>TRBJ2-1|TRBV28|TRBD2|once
TGTGCCAGCGTCCGTCGGGGGGCCTACAATGAGCAGTTCTTC
CASVRRGAYNEQFF
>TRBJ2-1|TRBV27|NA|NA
TGTGCCAGCAGTTTCGTAGGGAATGGCAATGAGCAGTTCTTC
CASSFVGNGNEQFF
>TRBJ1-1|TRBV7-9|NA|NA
TGTGCCAGCAGCTTAGGTGAAGTTTCTGAAGCTTTCTTT
CASSLGEVSEAFF
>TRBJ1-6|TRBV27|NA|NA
TGTGCCAGCAAGCCGGGGGCCCCCGGGGATAATTCACCCCTCCACTTT
CASKPGAPGDNSPLHF
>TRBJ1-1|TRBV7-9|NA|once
TGTGCCAGCAGCTTCGGGGGACGCGCCGCTGAAGCTTTCTTT
CASSFGGRAAEAFF
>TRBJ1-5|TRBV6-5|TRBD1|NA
TGTGCCAGCAATCAGGGGGTAGGTCAGCCCCAGCATTTT
CASNQGVGQPQHF
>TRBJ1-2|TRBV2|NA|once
TGTGCCAGCATGGCTAACTATGGCTACACCTTC
CASMANYGYTF
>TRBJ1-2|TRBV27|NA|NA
TGTGCCAGCAGTTTAAGGGGTCTCGACTATGGCTACACCTTC
CASSLRGLDYGYTF
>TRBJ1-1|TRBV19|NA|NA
TGTGCCAGTAGTATAGGGAACGCTGAAGCTTTCTTT
CASSIGNAEAFF
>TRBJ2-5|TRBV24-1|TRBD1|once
TGTGCCACCAGTGCCAGGGGGCAGGAGACCCAGTACTTC
CATSARGQETQYF
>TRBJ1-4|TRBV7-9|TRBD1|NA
TGTGCCAGCAGCCGCCCGGGACAGGTGGAAAAACTGTTTTTT
CASSRPGQVEKLFF
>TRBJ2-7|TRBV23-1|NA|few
TGCGCCAGCAGTCAAACGTTCCCGGACAGAAGGGAATGCGAGCAGTACTTC
CASSQTFPDRRECEQYF
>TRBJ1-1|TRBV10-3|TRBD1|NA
TGTGCCATCAAGAGAGGACAGGGGATCGCTGAAGCTTTCTTT
CAIKRGQGIAEAFF
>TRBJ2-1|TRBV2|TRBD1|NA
TGTGCCAGCACCCTTGACAGGGTTCCCGAGCAGTTCTTC
CASTLDRVPEQFF
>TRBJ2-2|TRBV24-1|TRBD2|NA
TGTGCCACCAGCGGGACTAGCGGGGGGGCATGGACCGGGGAGCTGTTTTTT
CATSGTSGGAWTGELFF
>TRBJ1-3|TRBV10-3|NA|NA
TGTGCCATCAGCGCTGACATCTCTGGAAACACCATATATTTT
CAISADISGNTIYF
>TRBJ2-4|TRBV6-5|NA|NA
TGTGCGAGCCCCCCCCGGGGTAAGTACTTC
CASPPRGKYF
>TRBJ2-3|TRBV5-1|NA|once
TGCGCCAGCAGCTACGACTACCTTAGCACAGATACGCAGTATTTT
CASSYDYLSTDTQYF
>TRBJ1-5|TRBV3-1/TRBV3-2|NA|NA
TGTGCCAGCAGCCAAGGGCAGTTCAATCAGCCCCAGCATTTT
CASSQGQFNQPQHF
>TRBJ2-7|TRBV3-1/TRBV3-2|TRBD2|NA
TGTGCCAGCAGCGGTTGGGTGCGGGGGGGCTCATACGAGCAGTACTTC
CASSGWVRGGSYEQYF
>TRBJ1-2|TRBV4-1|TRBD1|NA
TGCGCCAGCAGCCAAGGAACAGGGGATTATGGCTACACCTTC
CASSQGTGDYGYTF
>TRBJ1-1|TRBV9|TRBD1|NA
TGTGCCAGCAGCGTTGACAGGGGCACTGAAGCTTTCTTT
CASSVDRGTEAFF